The 23 T cell receptor beta chains presented below share a single source sample, sequenced in a study of blood T cells in healthy people across ages (dated by TCRdb to 2013 to 2016). The library was prepared using 5' RACE. Sequencing instrument: Illumina HiSeq 2500. The second PCR ran for roughly 7 to 12 cycles and used a J-beta primer mix along with a sample-barcoded 5' primer. TCRdb reworked the public reads: Q25 trimming with fastp, MiXCR clone assembly, productive beta chains retained. CDR3 protein sequences are deduplicated, and each keeps its most common genes and DNA. This sample gives hundreds of thousands of distinct CDR3 sequences in total; around 25% of them show up just once. The ten most abundant clones make up roughly a tenth of the sample. The sample was also linked to a second study, of T cells of mothers and their children.

Material for sequencing was blood. All receptors come from a boy aged 5-17 years in good health.

This clonotype has more than one count but fewer than ten. V gene TRBV20-1 combines with J gene TRBJ1-1; 8 nucleotides match TRBD1. CDR3 length: 14 amino acids. V lost 5 bases, J lost 4 bases, and 9 bases stayed unmatched. The germline V gene has CDR1 DFQATT and CDR2 SNEGSKA (reference sequence). The CDR3 bases are TGCAGTGCTGCAGCAGGGGGCTATGGCACTGAAGCTTTCTTT. Amino acid sequence: CSAAAGGYGTEAFF.

As for this clonotype: It is likely a read error, because the conserved phenylalanine at the end of the CDR3 is missing. J is TRBJ2-7 and V is TRBV7-2; 7 nucleotides agree with TRBD2. V dropped 1 base and J dropped 1; count of bases not matched to a gene: 4. The CDR3 loop spans 15 amino acids. Germline V CDR1 and CDR2: SGHTA, FQGNSA. The CDR3 here is CASSLEGGFSYEQYL. Written as DNA, the CDR3 is TGTGCCAGCAGCTTAGAGGGAGGGTTTTCCTACGAGCAGTACCTC.

This clonotype was seen a single time. This chain uses TRBV7-2 with TRBJ1-2; 7 nucleotides match TRBD1. The CDR3 has 16 residues. The germline V gene has CDR1 SGHTA and CDR2 FQGNSA. The ends lost 4 bases at V and 8 bases at J; junction bases unmatched: 16. For the CDR3, the DNA is TGTGCCAGCAGCTATCCTCCCGAAAGGGGGCGTTGGGGCTACACCTTC. It is translated as CASSYPPERGRWGYTF.

The genes are TRBV7-2 and TRBJ2-1; 15 bases match TRBD2. The end of the DNA fits TRBJ2-5 better, so the J call may be wrong. Looked up from germline, CDR1 is SGHTA and CDR2 is FQGNSA. CDR3 length: 18 residues. CDR3 loop: CASSWTSGGAGLQETQYF. The CDR3, as DNA: TGTGCCAGCAGCTGGACTAGCGGGGGGGCAGGTCTTCAAGAGACCCAGTACTTC.

The chain employs TRBV29-1 and TRBJ2-1, with 8 positions matching TRBD1. Germline values: CDR1 SQVTM, CDR2 ANQGSEA. The V and J ends lost 6 bases and 13 bases, in that order; junction bases with no gene match: 5. This CDR3 contains 10 residues. Written as DNA, the CDR3 is TGCAGCGTCATCGGGACAGGACAGTTCTTC. Translating gives CSVIGTGQFF.

J is TRBJ1-1 and V is TRBV29-1; D is perhaps TRBD1 (5 bases). The CDR3 is made up of 12 amino acids. Germline values: CDR1 SQVTM, CDR2 ANQGSEA. V gave up 7 bases and J gave up 4 bases, with 13 bases separating them. The CDR3 DNA is TGCAGCGGGGGCCGGGACGCCACTGAAGCTTTCTTT. It yields the protein CSGGRDATEAFF.

This sequence joins TRBV7-9 and TRBJ2-5; a weak D match, TRBD2 (6 bases). Germline CDR1 SEHNR, CDR2 FQNEAQ (reference sequence). The V gene lost 5 bases and the J gene lost 4 bases, with 11 bases spanning the gap. The length of the CDR3 is 13 residues. This CDR3 is CASSQTRRETQYF. The CDR3 bases are TGTGCCAGCAGCCAGACTAGACGAGAGACCCAGTACTTC.

J is TRBJ1-2 and V is TRBV25-1; weak D call: TRBD1 (5 bases). This CDR3 spans 16 amino acids. Germline-derived CDR1 and CDR2 are MGHDK and SYGVNS. With 1 base removed from V and 7 bases from J, the gap between germline ends came to 19 bases. CDR3 DNA sequence: TGTGCCAGCAGTGAATTTGGCGGCAGGGCCCCCTTTGGCTACACCTTC. It codes for CASSEFGGRAPFGYTF.

The chain couples TRBV20-1 to TRBJ2-5; no reliable D call. The DNA end is more similar to TRBJ2-1, so the J call may be wrong. The germline V gene has CDR1 DFQATT and CDR2 SNEGSKA (reference sequence). This CDR3 comprises 13 residues. The DNA of the CDR3 is TGCAGTGCTAGAGATCCCTACAGACCCCCTCAGTTCTTC. Translating it yields CSARDPYRPPQFF.

This chain links TRBV25-1 with TRBJ1-4, with 9 bases lining up with TRBD1. The CDR3 spans 15 residues. V shed 3 bases and J 8 bases; nucleotides not matched to a gene: 7. Germline CDR1 and CDR2: MGHDK and SYGVNS. In nucleotides, the CDR3 is TGTGCCAGCAGTGAGGGGGACAGGGTTTTGGAAAAACTGTTTTTT. Protein: CASSEGDRVLEKLFF.

Only a few counts were recorded for this clonotype. This rearrangement joins TRBV7-2 to TRBJ2-5, with 10 bases lining up with TRBD2. The CDR3 totals 16 residues. Germline V gene sequence: CDR1 SGHTA, CDR2 FQGNSA. The V segment lost 1 base and the J segment 4 bases; nucleotides outside the gene matches: 6. The chain's CDR3 is CASSLVASGGAETQYF. The CDR3 DNA sequence: TGTGCCAGCAGCTTAGTGGCTAGCGGGGGAGCAGAGACCCAGTACTTC.

The chain has TRBV7-2 and TRBJ1-4; maybe TRBD1 (5 bases). Germline V CDR1 and CDR2: SGHTA, FQGNSA. With 1 base removed from V and 7 bases from J, the gap between germline ends came to 10 bases. This CDR3 has 14 residues. The CDR3 nucleotides read TGTGCCAGCAGCTTAGACTACGGGGGTGAAAAACTGTTTTTT. Encoded protein: CASSLDYGGEKLFF.

The chain couples TRBV5-1 to TRBJ2-7, with TRBD1 matching over 7 bases. This CDR3 region has 14 residues. The germline V gene encodes CDR1 SGHRS and CDR2 YFSETQ. After removal of 8 bases from V and 6 bases from J, the junction contained 14 bases not matched to a gene. The CDR3 spells CASRIGNRGGEQYF. As DNA, the CDR3 is TGCGCCAGTAGAATCGGGAACAGGGGTGGCGAGCAGTACTTC.

The chain links TRBV18 to TRBJ1-4; 8 bases are a match to TRBD1. The CDR3 loop spans 15 amino acids. V gave up 3 bases and J gave up 5 bases; unmatched junction bases: 5. Germline-derived CDR1 and CDR2 are KGHSH and LQKENI. The CDR3, as DNA: TGTGCCAGCTCACCCGGACAGGGAAGCAATGAAAAACTGTTTTTT. It is translated as CASSPGQGSNEKLFF.

The V call is TRBV19, the J call TRBJ2-5, with a tentative D call TRBD2 (6 bases). This CDR3 spans 13 amino acids. V dropped 3 bases and J dropped 4 bases, with 9 bases sitting between them. Germline V gives CDR1 LNHDA, CDR2 SQIVND (reference sequence). CDR3: CASSISGGETQYF. As DNA, the CDR3 is TGTGCCAGTAGTATCTCCGGGGGAGAGACCCAGTACTTC.

In its sample, this clonotype was seen a few times. This chain connects TRBV7-2 to TRBJ1-2; a weak D match, TRBD1 (5 bases). In germline, CDR1 is SGHTA, CDR2 FQGNSA. The CDR3 consists of 14 residues. Trimming took off 5 bases at V and 0 bases at J, with 10 bases between the two ends. The CDR3 nucleotides are TGTGCCAGCAGCCCCGCGGGGGCTAACTATGGCTACACCTTC. Amino acids: CASSPAGANYGYTF.

J is TRBJ1-4 and V is TRBV2, with 8 positions matching TRBD1. The CDR3 has 13 residues. The junction had 3 bases not matched to a gene; V was cut back by 8 bases and J by 4 bases. The germline V gene encodes CDR1 SNHLY and CDR2 FYNNEI. CDR3 sequence: CASQDRVNEKLFF. DNA for the CDR3: TGTGCCAGCCAGGACAGGGTTAATGAAAAACTGTTTTTT.

This clonotype came up a few times. J is TRBJ2-1 and V is TRBV2, with TRBD2 matching over 13 bases. V lost 8 bases, J lost 5 bases, and 6 bases stayed unmatched. The CDR3 contains 15 residues. In germline, CDR1 is SNHLY, CDR2 FYNNEI. The CDR3 here is CASGKTSGGNNEQFF. CDR3 bases: TGTGCCAGCGGCAAGACTAGCGGGGGGAACAATGAGCAGTTCTTC. Looking up the rest from reference TRBV2 and TRBJ2-1 gives the full variable domain: EPEVTQTPSHQVTQMGQEVILRCVPISNHLYFYWYRQILGQKVEFLVSFYNNEISEKSEIFDDQFSVERPDGSNFTLKIRSTKLEDSAMYFCASGKTSGGNNEQFFGPGTRLTVL.

This clonotype was observed a handful of times. This chain joins TRBV9 and TRBJ2-7; D may match TRBD1 or TRBD2 (5 bases each). Germline V gene lookup returns CDR1 SGDLS and CDR2 YYNGEE. The CDR3 runs to 14 residues. The ends were cut back, 0 bases at V and 3 bases at J, with 10 bases in the middle. The CDR3 DNA follows: TGTGCCAGCAGCGTAGAGGTGGGGGACTACGAGCAGTACTTC. Its protein is CASSVEVGDYEQYF.

This clonotype has just a few counts. V is TRBV27 and J is TRBJ2-5, with TRBD2 matching 12 bases. V gave up 5 bases and J gave up 2 bases; unmatched junction bases: 6. This CDR3 region has 16 residues. The V gene's germline CDR1 is MNHEY and CDR2 SMNVEV (reference sequence). This chain's CDR3 is CASSRTSGAYQETQYF. DNA for the CDR3: TGTGCCAGCAGTAGGACTAGCGGGGCCTATCAAGAGACCCAGTACTTC.

This clonotype was observed a few times. The V call is TRBV7-2, the J call TRBJ2-2; D assignment may be TRBD1 or TRBD2 (5 bases each). CDR1 and CDR2 from the germline V gene are SGHTA and FQGNSA. V was clipped by 11 bases and J by 0 bases, with 13 bases between them. The CDR3 spans 14 residues. Written as DNA, the CDR3 is TGTGCCGTACAGGACTTCGCGAACACCGGGGAGCTGTTTTTT. It translates to CAVQDFANTGELFF. Together with reference TRBV7-2 and TRBJ2-2, the CDR3 gives the full variable domain: GAGVSQSPSNKVTEKGKDVELRCDPISGHTALYWYRQSLGQGLEFLIYFQGNSAPDKSGLPSDRFSAERTGGSVSTLTIQRTQQEDSAVYLCAVQDFANTGELFFGEGSRLTVL.

V gene TRBV4-3 combines with J gene TRBJ2-7, with D uncertain. V gave up 0 bases and J gave up 3 bases, with 12 bases separating them. Per germline, CDR1 LGHNA and CDR2 YSLEER. This CDR3 region has 15 residues. The DNA for the CDR3 is TGCGCCAGCAGCCAAGATCCGACACTCAACTACGAGCAGTACTTC. This codes for CASSQDPTLNYEQYF.

Concerning this clonotype itself: The germline gene is not matched at one end of the junction; a read error may be the cause. The V call is TRBV9, the J call TRBJ1-2; D unresolved. Germline V gene lookup returns CDR1 SGDLS and CDR2 YYNGEE. The CDR3 sequence is 14 residues long. The CDR3 nucleotides read TGTGCCAGCAGCGTAGGGGGTTTCGACTATGGCTACGCCTTC. This sequence encodes CASSVGGFDYGYAF.